The 13 T cell receptor beta chains presented below share a single source sample, sequenced in a study of cytomegalovirus exposure and HLA in healthy donors (dated by TCRdb to 2015 to 2018). Preparation of the library involved the immunoSEQ multiplex PCR assay. For the multiplex PCR, a mixture combining 60 forward primers for TCR Vbeta segments and 13 reverse primers for TCR Jbeta segments was used. TCRdb carries this immuneACCESS record with in-frame sequences only. Its versions omit some clonotypes, under half of them owing to an unresolved V gene in the studies checked, with the rest unexplained. The sample profile shows about 160,000 clones; around 84% of them were found once. Under 2% of the sample comes from the top ten. The sequenced sample consisted of PBMCs. These receptors came from a man aged 18 to 29 in good health and CMV-seronegative.

The rearrangement uses TRBV10-1 and TRBJ1-5; the D gene is possibly TRBD1 (5 bases). Germline assignment: CDR1 WNHNN and CDR2 SYGVQD (reference sequence). The germline V and J ends were trimmed by 5 bases and 6 bases, with 8 bases remaining between them. The CDR3 runs to 12 residues. The DNA for the CDR3 is TGCGCCAGCAGTTCCCAGGGTCAGCCCCAGCATTTT. Residues: CASSSQGQPQHF.

The rearrangement joins TRBV14 to TRBJ2-1; no definite D call. Germline V gene lookup returns CDR1 SGHDN and CDR2 FVKESK. This CDR3 has 18 residues. The V and J ends lost 1 base and 2 bases respectively, with 18 bases between them. The CDR3: CASSQVSWQSIPYNEQFF. The CDR3 region has the DNA TGTGCCAGCAGCCAAGTGTCGTGGCAGTCAATCCCCTACAATGAGCAGTTCTTC.

This chain connects TRBV15 to TRBJ2-7, with TRBD1 matching 8 bases. The V gene's germline CDR1 is LNHNV and CDR2 YYDKDF (reference sequence). The J segment lost 5 bases and the V segment lost 3 bases, leaving 9 bases of the junction unmatched. CDR3 length equals 15 residues. CDR3: CATSSDRGPLHEQYF. In nucleotides, the CDR3 is TGTGCCACCAGCAGCGACAGGGGACCCCTTCACGAGCAGTACTTC.

The chain recombines TRBV28 with TRBJ1-2; D is possibly TRBD1 (5 bases). CDR1 MDHEN and CDR2 SYDVKM come from the germline V gene. The CDR3 has 14 residues. V was trimmed by 10 bases and J by 8 bases, leaving 23 bases between them. CDR3 residues: CATSALLGHRGYTF. CDR3 bases: TGTGCCACGTCGGCCCTTCTCGGACACCGCGGCTACACCTTC.

The genes are TRBV28 and TRBJ2-7; TRBD2 agrees at 7 bases. CDR1 is MDHEN and CDR2 is SYDVKM in the germline V gene. V lost 4 bases, J lost 6 bases, and 9 bases stayed unmatched. This CDR3 has 14 residues. The DNA for the CDR3 is TGTGCCAGCAGTTCCACAGGACTAGTTTCCGAGCAGTACTTC. Translated: CASSSTGLVSEQYF.

The chain combines TRBV7-2 with TRBJ1-1; 7 nucleotides line up with TRBD1. The CDR3 is 13 amino acids. CDR1 and CDR2 from the germline V gene are SGHTA and FQGNSA. V trimming: 6 bases; J trimming: 0 bases; junction bases outside the gene matches: 1. CDR3: CASSTGVNTEAFF. The DNA of the CDR3 is TGTGCCAGCAGTACAGGGGTGAACACTGAAGCTTTCTTT.

V is TRBV29-1 and J is TRBJ2-7; the D gene is possibly TRBD1 (5 bases). Germline V gene data show CDR1 as SQVTM and CDR2 as ANQGSEA. The germline V and J ends were trimmed by 5 bases and 6 bases, with 11 bases remaining between them. CDR3 size: 11 residues. CDR3 residues: CSVTFQGEQYF. The CDR3 nucleotides read TGCAGCGTTACGTTTCAGGGCGAGCAGTACTTC.

CDR3 sequence: CASSVGAGRSYNEQFF. CDR3 sequence (DNA): TGCGCCAGCAGCGTGGGAGCAGGGAGGTCCTACAATGAGCAGTTCTTC. This sequence joins TRBV5-1 and TRBJ2-1; possibly TRBD2 for D (6 bases). CDR3 length: 16 residues. Germline V gene data show CDR1 as SGHRS and CDR2 as YFSETQ. V was clipped by 4 bases and J by 1 base, with 15 bases between them.

This clone was counted a few times. The chain couples TRBV27 to TRBJ1-5, with 7 bases matching TRBD1. The CDR3 length is 17 residues. Germline V gene data show CDR1 as MNHEY and CDR2 as SMNVEV (reference sequence). The V and J ends lost 4 bases and 11 bases, in that order; junction bases with no gene match: 20. CDR3: CASSSRTGLGSMSAQHF. The CDR3 DNA sequence: TGTGCCAGCAGTTCTCGGACAGGCCTGGGCTCAATGTCGGCCCAGCATTTT.

The J gene is TRBJ1-1, the V gene TRBV5-1; a weak D match, TRBD1 (5 bases). This CDR3 is 14 amino acids long. Germline CDR1 SGHRS, CDR2 YFSETQ. The V end lost 0 bases, the J end lost 8 bases, and 14 bases lay between the germline ends. In nucleotides, the CDR3 is TGCGCCAGCAGCTTGGGGGGGGACCTGGGAGAAGCTTTCTTT. Its protein product is CASSLGGDLGEAFF. The full variable domain, in which reference TRBV5-1 and TRBJ1-1 provide the parts outside the CDR3, is KAGVTQTPRYLIKTRGQQVTLSCSPISGHRSVSWYQQTPGQGLQFLFEYFSETQRNKGNFPGRFSGRQFSNSRSEMNVSTLELGDSALYLCASSLGGDLGEAFFGQGTRLTVV.

The CDR3 DNA sequence: TGCGCCAGCAGCTTGGCGGGGTCCGGAGGAAAACTGTTTTTT. Translation: CASSLAGSGGKLFF. The chain recombines TRBV5-1 with TRBJ1-4; D is unresolved. The germline CDR1 and CDR2 sequences are SGHRS and YFSETQ. This CDR3 spans 14 amino acids. V lost 0 bases and J lost 10, with 13 bases in between.

The J gene is TRBJ2-1, the V gene TRBV4-2; 16 bases are a match to TRBD2. Trimming removed 1 base from V and 6 bases from J; junction bases left unmatched: 6. Germline V lookup: CDR1 LGHNA, CDR2 YNFKEQ. This CDR3 has 18 amino acids. The CDR3, as DNA: TGTGCCAGCAGCCAAGCGGGGACTAGCGGGGGGGCCACCAATGAGCAGTTCTTC. Translating it yields CASSQAGTSGGATNEQFF.

V usage is TRBV9 and J usage is TRBJ2-1; TRBD1 agrees at 10 bases. V shed 1 base, J shed 5 bases, and the junction held 24 bases outside the gene matches. The germline gives CDR1 SGDLS, CDR2 YYNGEE. The CDR3 is 22 residues long. The CDR3 spells CASSVSVAPGQGNPTTNNEQFF. CDR3 DNA sequence: TGTGCCAGCAGCGTATCGGTCGCCCCGGGACAGGGGAACCCGACGACGAACAATGAGCAGTTCTTC.